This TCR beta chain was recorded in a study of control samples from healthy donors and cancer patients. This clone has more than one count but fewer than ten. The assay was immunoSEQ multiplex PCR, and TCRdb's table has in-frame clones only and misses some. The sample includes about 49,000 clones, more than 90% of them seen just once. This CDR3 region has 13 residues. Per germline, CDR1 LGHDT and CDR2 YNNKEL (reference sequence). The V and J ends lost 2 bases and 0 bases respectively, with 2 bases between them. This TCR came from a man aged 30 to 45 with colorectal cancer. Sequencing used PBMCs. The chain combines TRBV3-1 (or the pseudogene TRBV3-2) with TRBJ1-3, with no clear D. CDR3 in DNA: TGTGCCAGCAGCCAATACTCTGGAAACACCATATATTTT. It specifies CASSQYSGNTIYF.